One sample yielded the 23 T cell receptor beta chains listed below, sequenced in a study of Ad26.COV2.S vaccination and SARS-CoV-2 variants. The protocol was immunoSEQ multiplex PCR, while the TCRdb copy is restricted to in-frame clones and leaves out a portion. This sample carries approximately 150,000 clones, 75% to 90% of them seen once, and the ten largest clones take less than 6%. Sequencing was performed on peripheral blood, taken after recovery from COVID-19. Receptors were obtained from a human donor who had recovered from COVID-19.

This clone has more than one count but fewer than ten. The chain carries TRBV30 and TRBJ1-2, with unresolved D. The CDR3 sequence is 10 residues long. The germline CDR1 and CDR2 sequences are GTSNPN and SVGIG (reference sequence). The V end was cut by 6 bases, the J end by 6 bases, with 8 bases between. The CDR3 loop is CACMKDGYTF. The DNA for the CDR3 is TGTGCCTGTATGAAGGATGGCTACACCTTC.

The V gene is TRBV21-1, the J gene TRBJ2-7; TRBD1, the table's D call, was not compared with the DNA. TRBV21-1 is a pseudogene locus. The CDR3 spans 14 residues. DNA for the CDR3: TGTGCCAGCAGCCTGATGGACACAACCTACGAGCAGTACTTC. Protein sequence: CASSLMDTTYEQYF.

The chain combines TRBV11-2 with TRBJ2-2; D might be TRBD1 or TRBD2, each matching 5 bases. CDR3 length equals 15 residues. Germline CDR1 SGHAT, CDR2 FQNNGV. V was shortened by 7 bases and J by 4 bases, with 16 bases between the two germline ends. CDR3 sequence reads: CASIRVGSITGELFF. In DNA, the CDR3 is TGTGCCAGCATCAGGGTGGGGAGTATCACCGGGGAGCTGTTTTTT.

This clone was observed a few times. The V call is TRBV7-9, the J call TRBJ1-2; weak D call: TRBD1 (6 bases). Trimming removed 5 bases at V and 3 bases at J, with 16 bases between. Looked up from germline, CDR1 is SEHNR and CDR2 is FQNEAQ (reference sequence). This CDR3 is 15 amino acids long. CDR3 amino acids: CASSPALGADYGYTF. The CDR3 DNA is TGTGCCAGCAGCCCGGCTTTGGGGGCGGACTATGGCTACACCTTC.

Regarding this clone: Distinct nucleotide sequences in the sample also encode this CDR3. CDR3 nucleotides: TGTGCCAGCAGTCTACCAGGGGGGACTGAAGCTTTCTTT. Its translation is CASSLPGGTEAFF. The chain links TRBV5-5 to TRBJ1-1; 7 bases are shared with TRBD1. Looked up from germline, CDR1 is SGHKS and CDR2 is YYEKEE (reference sequence). Germline trimming cut 5 bases from V and 5 bases from J; bases unmatched to any gene: 6. This CDR3 has 13 amino acids.

The CDR3 spells CAISDTDRNTGELFF. The CDR3 nucleotides are TGTGCCATCAGTGATACCGACAGAAACACCGGGGAGCTGTTTTTT. The rearrangement joins TRBV10-3 to TRBJ2-2; possibly TRBD1 for D (5 bases). The ends were cut back, 3 bases at V and 2 bases at J, with 10 bases in the middle. Germline V gene data show CDR1 as ENHRY and CDR2 as SYGVKD. This CDR3 has 15 amino acids.

The J gene is TRBJ1-6, the V gene TRBV10-3; the D gene is possibly TRBD1 (6 bases). This CDR3 spans 14 amino acids. CDR1 and CDR2 from the germline V gene are ENHRY and SYGVKD. Trimming cost V 3 bases and J 12 bases, with 15 bases left between them. CDR3 DNA: TGTGCCATCAGTGAAGGGGGGGCACAAGGACCCCTCCACTTT. Amino acids: CAISEGGAQGPLHF.

CDR3 amino acids: CASSWRDGYSNQPQHF. The CDR3 nucleotides read TGTGCCAGTAGCTGGAGGGACGGCTATAGCAATCAGCCCCAGCATTTT. The chain is built from TRBV19 and TRBJ1-5; tentative D call: TRBD1 (5 bases). V was cut by 6 bases and J by 0 bases, with 15 bases left in between. Germline V CDR1 and CDR2: LNHDA, SQIVND (reference sequence). The CDR3 is 16 amino acids.

The rearrangement joins TRBV10-1 to TRBJ2-3; D assignment may be TRBD1 or TRBD2 (6 bases each). Germline lookup yields CDR1 WNHNN and CDR2 SYGVQD (reference sequence). V was pared by 4 bases and J by 0 bases, with 8 bases between. This CDR3 is 14 amino acids long. The CDR3 is CASSVGGSTDTQYF. CDR3 bases: TGCGCCAGCAGTGTCGGGGGCAGCACAGATACGCAGTATTTT.

There are a few counts of this clone. The V and J genes are TRBV15 and TRBJ1-6; D gene uncertain. The V gene's germline CDR1 is LNHNV and CDR2 YYDKDF (reference sequence). V was pared by 0 bases and J by 9 bases, with 18 bases between. CDR3 length equals 17 residues. The DNA of the CDR3 is TGTGCCACCAGCAGAGATAGGCCAGTCCCGGATGGTTCACCCCTCCACTTT. Encoded protein: CATSRDRPVPDGSPLHF.

The gene calls are TRBV10-2 and TRBJ2-5, with 7 bases fitting TRBD1. CDR1 is WSHSY, CDR2 SAAADI, per germline. There are 17 residues in the CDR3. V lost 2 bases and J lost 3; bases outside the gene matches: 12. CDR3 coding DNA: TGCGCCAGCAGTGAGGGAAGGGGGCTGGTGGTGGAAGAGACCCAGTACTTC. This sequence encodes CASSEGRGLVVEETQYF.

This clone came up once. V is TRBV28 and J is TRBJ1-5; no clear D. This CDR3 is 12 amino acids long. The V end was cut by 6 bases, the J end by 4 bases, with 7 bases between. Germline V gives CDR1 MDHEN, CDR2 SYDVKM. The CDR3 DNA reads as TGTGCCAGCAGGGTTGTTAATCAGCCCCAGCATTTT. This sequence encodes CASRVVNQPQHF.

The rearrangement uses TRBV4-1 and TRBJ2-1, with 9 bases identical to TRBD1. Germline trimming cut 6 bases from V and 8 bases from J; bases unmatched to any gene: 8. CDR1 and CDR2 from the germline V gene are MGHRA and YSYEKL. The CDR3 runs to 14 residues. The CDR3 spells CASRYGTGSYEQFF. The DNA for the CDR3 is TGCGCCAGCAGGTACGGGACAGGGTCCTATGAGCAGTTCTTC.

The V call is TRBV28, the J call TRBJ1-2; perhaps TRBD1 as D (5 bases). V dropped 6 bases and J dropped 4 bases, with 18 bases sitting between them. The CDR3 sequence is 15 residues long. Germline V gives CDR1 MDHEN, CDR2 SYDVKM. The CDR3 here is CASRGGAAISYGYTF. Written as DNA, the CDR3 is TGTGCCAGCAGGGGAGGGGCAGCCATCTCCTATGGCTACACCTTC.

This chain joins TRBV28 and TRBJ1-1, with a tentative D call TRBD1 (6 bases). CDR1 is MDHEN, CDR2 SYDVKM, per germline. The CDR3 extends over 16 amino acids. With 7 bases removed from V and 1 base from J, the gap between germline ends came to 19 bases. Here the CDR3 reads CASNPGGGLSNTEAFF. DNA of the CDR3: TGTGCCAGCAACCCGGGGGGCGGATTATCGAACACTGAAGCTTTCTTT. The variable domain in full, with the rest retrieved from reference TRBV28 and TRBJ1-1, is DVKVTQSSRYLVKRTGEKVFLECVQDMDHENMFWYRQDPGLGLRLIYFSYDVKMKEKGDIPEGYSVSREKKERFSLILESASTNQTSMYLCASNPGGGLSNTEAFFGQGTRLTVV.

This clone appeared a single time. The J gene is TRBJ1-1, the V gene TRBV11-3; TRBD1 might be the D (5 bases). Germline V lookup: CDR1 SGHNT, CDR2 YENEEA. The V gene lost 4 bases and the J gene lost 6 bases, with 12 bases spanning the gap. This CDR3 spans 13 amino acids. In DNA form, the CDR3 reads TGTGCCAGCAGCTCCCGAGGGGAATCTGAAGCTTTCTTT. Its protein is CASSSRGESEAFF.

This rearrangement joins TRBV4-1 to TRBJ2-5, with D unclear. Trimming pared 1 base from V and 1 base from J, leaving 4 bases between. Germline values: CDR1 MGHRA, CDR2 YSYEKL. This CDR3 has 13 amino acids. This CDR3 is CASSQATQETQYF. In DNA form, the CDR3 reads TGCGCCAGCAGCCAAGCTACCCAAGAGACCCAGTACTTC.

The chain recombines TRBV4-3 with TRBJ1-5; D remains ambiguous. Germline assignment: CDR1 LGHNA and CDR2 YSLEER. V was pared by 1 base and J by 2 bases, with 9 bases between. This CDR3 contains 15 residues. CDR3 amino acids: CASSQGTLGNQPQHF. CDR3 bases: TGCGCCAGCAGCCAAGGTACCCTGGGCAATCAGCCCCAGCATTTT.

The chain uses TRBV28 and TRBJ1-3, with D possibly being TRBD1 (5 bases). The CDR3 is 14 residues long. Trimming took off 3 bases at V and 4 bases at J, with 10 bases between the two ends. CDR1 is MDHEN, CDR2 SYDVKM, per germline. The DNA for the CDR3 is TGTGCCAGCAGTTTTGGGGGGTCGGGAAACACCATATATTTT. Its protein product is CASSFGGSGNTIYF.

In this sample, this clone turned up once. V usage is TRBV9 and J usage is TRBJ2-7; D might be TRBD1 (6 bases). There are 13 residues in the CDR3. From germline, CDR1 is SGDLS and CDR2 YYNGEE. The ends were cut back, 0 bases at V and 2 bases at J, with 6 bases in the middle. The CDR3 sequence is CASSVGTAYEQYF. The CDR3 DNA reads as TGTGCCAGCAGCGTAGGGACAGCCTACGAGCAGTACTTC.

The CDR3 protein is CASSDRAYEQYF. Here the CDR3 DNA reads TGCGCCAGCAGTGATCGGGCCTACGAGCAGTACTTC. The rearrangement joins TRBV10-2 to TRBJ2-7; no reliable D call. The V gene lost 3 bases and the J gene lost 2 bases, with 5 bases spanning the gap. Germline lookup yields CDR1 WSHSY and CDR2 SAAADI. The CDR3 covers 12 residues.

The sample holds one count of this clone. The chain has TRBV5-6 and TRBJ1-1, with a weak D call TRBD1 (6 bases). Germline assignment: CDR1 SGHDT and CDR2 YYEEEE. The CDR3 totals 14 residues. V lost 0 bases to trimming and J lost 4 bases, with 10 bases between them. The CDR3 spells CASSLAARGTEAFF. The CDR3 region has the DNA TGTGCCAGCAGCTTGGCCGCCAGGGGCACTGAAGCTTTCTTT.

This chain connects TRBV5-1 to TRBJ1-4; D gene unclear. Germline loops: CDR1 SGHRS, CDR2 YFSETQ. The V and J ends lost 4 bases and 7 bases respectively, with 11 bases between them. The CDR3 is made up of 13 amino acids. The CDR3 is CASSQGQTEKLFF. The CDR3 nucleotides are TGCGCCAGCAGCCAAGGCCAAACTGAAAAACTGTTTTTT.